This T cell receptor (beta chain) was sequenced during a study of blood T cell repertoires in COVID-19. Study-level background: T cells, B-cell-depleted T cells, or PBMCs provided the cDNA or gDNA that served as material.

The V end was cut by 6 bases, the J end by 5 bases, with 17 bases between. The germline gives CDR1 MDHEN, CDR2 SYDVKM. CDR3 length: 14 residues. Cohort assignment relied on participant-reported clinical history. Authors' methods: By means of reference gene primer amplification, nucleated cell counts were estimated. TCRdb's table, derived via immunoSEQ multiplex PCR, lists solely in-frame clones and lacks some. That table is the source of V, J and clone size, and D and trimming were worked out from the DNA. The sample contains under 400,000 clones, 85% to 90% of which appear only once. This clone was picked up a small number of times.

This clonotype was obtained from a woman aged 25-40 years who had been exposed to COVID-19. The V call is TRBV28, the J call TRBJ2-7, with D possibly TRBD1 on 5 matching bases. Sequencing input: PBMCs or T cells enriched from blood (not recorded which). CDR3 DNA: TGTGCCAGCAGCCCACGGCAGGGCTGGCACGAGCAGTACTTC. As protein: CASSPRQGWHEQYF.